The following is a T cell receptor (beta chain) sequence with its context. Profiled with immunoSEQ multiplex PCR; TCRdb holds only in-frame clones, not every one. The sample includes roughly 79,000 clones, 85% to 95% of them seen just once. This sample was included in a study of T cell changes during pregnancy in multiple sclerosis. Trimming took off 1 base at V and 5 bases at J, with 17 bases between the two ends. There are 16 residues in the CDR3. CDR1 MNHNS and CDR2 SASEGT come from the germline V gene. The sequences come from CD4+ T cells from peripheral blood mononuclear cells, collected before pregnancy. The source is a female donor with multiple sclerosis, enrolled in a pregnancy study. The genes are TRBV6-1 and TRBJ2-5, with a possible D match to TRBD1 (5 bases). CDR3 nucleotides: TGTGCCAGCAGTGAAGGGACACCGGAGATTCGGGAGACCCAGTACTTC. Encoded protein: CASSEGTPEIRETQYF.